Shown below are 20 T cell receptor beta chains from a single sample sequenced in a study of lymphopenia after photon versus proton radiotherapy. Using immunoSEQ multiplex PCR, the repertoire was profiled, and TCRdb retains in-frame clones only, with some absent. The table includes 37,000 or so clones, roughly 84% detected once. Sequences were derived from peripheral blood, sampled from a patient treated with photon-based radiotherapy. The receptors stem from a man aged 45-60 years with gastric cancer.

The chain combines TRBV30 with TRBJ1-2, with D uncertain. The ends were cut back, 4 bases at V and 1 base at J, with 7 bases in the middle. The V gene's germline CDR1 is GTSNPN and CDR2 SVGIG (reference sequence). CDR3 length: 12 residues. DNA for the CDR3: TGTGCCTGGATGACTGTTAACTATGGCTACACCTTC. This gives the protein CAWMTVNYGYTF.

The rearrangement joins TRBV5-4 to TRBJ1-5; TRBD1 is a possible D gene (6 bases). Germline assignment: CDR1 SGHNT and CDR2 YYREEE (reference sequence). V was pared by 0 bases and J by 7 bases, with 17 bases between. This CDR3 is 16 amino acids long. CDR3 in DNA: TGTGCCAGCAGCTTGGATGGGGGTCGGGGGGCCCAGCCCCAGCATTTT. Translation: CASSLDGGRGAQPQHF.

The rearrangement links TRBV25-1 to TRBJ2-4; D is unclear. The CDR3 is made up of 13 amino acids. V gave up 3 bases and J gave up 4 bases, with 7 bases separating them. Looked up from germline, CDR1 is MGHDK and CDR2 is SYGVNS. The CDR3 sequence is CASSDSQKNIQYF. The CDR3 nucleotides read TGTGCCAGCAGTGATAGCCAAAAAAACATTCAGTACTTC.

With regard to this clone: The germline gene is not matched at one end of the junction; a read error may be the cause. This rearrangement joins TRBV6-6 to TRBJ2-2; D unclear. The CDR3 spans 15 residues. Germline loops: CDR1 MNHNY, CDR2 SVGAGI (reference sequence). The CDR3 protein is CASIYQTPNTGELFF. Here the CDR3 DNA reads TGTGCCAGCATTTACCAGACCCCGAACACCGGGGAGCTGTTTTTT.

This rearrangement joins TRBV29-1 to TRBJ2-5; D is ambiguous. With the DNA end fitting TRBJ2-7 better, the J assignment may be wrong. CDR1 is SQVTM, CDR2 ANQGSEA, per germline. This CDR3 region has 12 residues. CDR3 region: CSVGRTSYEQYF. The CDR3 nucleotides read TGCAGCGTTGGCAGGACCTCCTACGAGCAGTACTTC.

This chain links TRBV7-9 with TRBJ1-1; 9 nucleotides line up with TRBD1. With 7 bases clipped from V and 3 bases from J, the junction kept 6 bases outside the gene matches. This CDR3 has 14 amino acids. Germline lookup yields CDR1 SEHNR and CDR2 FQNEAQ (reference sequence). CDR3 sequence (DNA): TGTGCCAGCACCTTGGGACAGGGCGACACTGAAGCTTTCTTT. Translating gives CASTLGQGDTEAFF.

The chain employs TRBV19 and TRBJ1-1, with unresolved D. Germline CDR1 and CDR2: LNHDA and SQIVND (reference sequence). The CDR3 totals 13 residues. Deletions cut 2 bases from V and 1 base from J, with 5 bases between. CDR3 loop: CASSISQNTEAFF. CDR3 in DNA: TGTGCCAGTAGTATATCCCAGAACACTGAAGCTTTCTTT.

This sequence joins TRBV19 and TRBJ2-1; 9 bases map to TRBD2. Unmatched junction bases numbered 9, after V lost 5 bases and J lost 7 bases. The V gene's germline CDR1 is LNHDA and CDR2 SQIVND (reference sequence). This CDR3 is 15 amino acids long. As DNA, the CDR3 is TGTGCCAGTAGTGTGACTAGCGGAGGGATGAATGAGCAGTTCTTC. Its translation is CASSVTSGGMNEQFF.

The chain has TRBV7-2 and TRBJ2-3; 9 bases match TRBD2. The germline V gene has CDR1 SGHTA and CDR2 FQGNSA. Trimming at V came to 5 bases and at J to 3 bases, leaving 12 bases not matched to a gene. The CDR3 covers 17 residues. CDR3: CASSPLFGLAGTDTQYF. In DNA form, the CDR3 reads TGTGCCAGCAGCCCCCTATTCGGGCTAGCGGGAACAGATACGCAGTATTTT. Supplemented by reference TRBV7-2 and TRBJ2-3, the full variable domain reads GAGVSQSPSNKVTEKGKDVELRCDPISGHTALYWYRQSLGQGLEFLIYFQGNSAPDKSGLPSDRFSAERTGGSVSTLTIQRTQQEDSAVYLCASSPLFGLAGTDTQYFGPGTRLTVL.

This rearrangement joins TRBV6-1 to TRBJ1-1; D possibly corresponds to TRBD1 (5 bases). The V and J ends lost 10 bases and 5 bases respectively, with 17 bases between them. This CDR3 spans 13 amino acids. Germline CDR1 MNHNS, CDR2 SASEGT. CDR3 amino acids: CAIRGRERTEAFF. The CDR3, as DNA: TGTGCCATCCGGGGGAGGGAGAGGACTGAAGCTTTCTTT.

The V and J genes are TRBV7-3 and TRBJ2-2; no clear D. The CDR3 has 15 amino acids. Germline V gives CDR1 SGHTA, CDR2 FQGTGA. V was shortened by 1 base and J by 7 bases, with 13 bases between the two germline ends. The CDR3 protein is CASSLSPTVNGELFF. As DNA, the CDR3 is TGTGCCAGCAGCTTAAGCCCAACGGTTAACGGGGAGCTGTTTTTT.

By proportion, this clone is medium-sized (0.01 to 0.1%). The chain recombines TRBV5-4 with TRBJ2-7; 8 nucleotides align to TRBD2. The CDR3 contains 17 residues. V lost 1 base to trimming and J lost 1 base; unmatched junction nucleotides: 10. CDR1 and CDR2 from the germline V gene are SGHNT and YYREEE (reference sequence). The CDR3 is CASSLMETGLDSYEQYF. The CDR3 bases are TGTGCCAGCAGCTTGATGGAAACGGGACTAGATTCCTACGAGCAGTACTTC.

The chain is built from TRBV2 and TRBJ2-3; 8 bases map to TRBD2. V shed 6 bases and J 2 bases; nucleotides not matched to a gene: 10. CDR1 is SNHLY, CDR2 FYNNEI, per germline. There are 16 residues in the CDR3. The CDR3 bases are TGTGCCAGCAGGCGGTGGGGCGGGAGGCCCACAGATACGCAGTATTTT. Its translation: CASRRWGGRPTDTQYF. Full variable domain (remainder filled in from reference TRBV2 and TRBJ2-3): EPEVTQTPSHQVTQMGQEVILRCVPISNHLYFYWYRQILGQKVEFLVSFYNNEISEKSEIFDDQFSVERPDGSNFTLKIRSTKLEDSAMYFCASRRWGGRPTDTQYFGPGTRLTVL.

The chain links TRBV28 to TRBJ2-6; D not certain. The CDR3 consists of 15 residues. CDR1 is MDHEN and CDR2 is SYDVKM in the germline V gene. V was clipped by 3 bases and J by 1 base, with 7 bases between them. CDR3 region: CASSFQGSGANVLTF. The CDR3 DNA sequence: TGTGCCAGCAGTTTCCAAGGTTCTGGGGCCAACGTCCTGACTTTC.

This clone turned up a few times. The chain recombines TRBV6-5 with TRBJ2-7; D gene uncertain. Trimming removed 2 bases from V and 6 bases from J, with 8 bases in between. In germline, CDR1 is MNHEY, CDR2 SVGAGI. The CDR3 consists of 12 residues. DNA of the CDR3: TGTGCCAGCAGTTACGGGTCAGGCGAGCAGTACTTC. Translation gives CASSYGSGEQYF.

The gene calls are TRBV19 and TRBJ1-2; 7 bases match TRBD1. Trimming cost V 3 bases and J 2 bases; bases outside gene matches: 9. Germline V gives CDR1 LNHDA, CDR2 SQIVND (reference sequence). This CDR3 contains 16 residues. The CDR3 here is CASSIGPTGINYGYTF. As DNA, the CDR3 is TGTGCCAGTAGTATTGGGCCGACAGGGATAAACTATGGCTACACCTTC.

V usage is TRBV30 and J usage is TRBJ2-7; D might be TRBD1 (6 bases). The CDR3 runs 14 residues. CDR1 and CDR2 (germline): GTSNPN, SVGIG (reference sequence). V was clipped by 3 bases and J by 3 bases, with 15 bases between them. The CDR3 here is CAWSYRVRSYEQYF. CDR3 sequence (DNA): TGTGCCTGGAGCTACAGGGTGAGGAGCTACGAGCAGTACTTC.

In this sample, this clone turned up once. The chain employs TRBV21-1 and TRBJ1-2; the D segment call TRBD1 is taken from the table without a DNA check. TRBV21-1 is a known pseudogene. This CDR3 is 15 amino acids long. CDR3 residues: CASSKEREQGNGYTF. CDR3 DNA sequence: TGTGCCAGCAGCAAAGAAAGGGAACAGGGGAATGGCTACACCTTC.

The gene calls are TRBV7-2 and TRBJ2-2; no clear D. CDR1 and CDR2 from the germline V gene are SGHTA and FQGNSA. The CDR3 runs to 14 residues. Trimming left V 2 bases short and J 7 bases short, with 11 bases between. The CDR3 here is CASSLYRTNGELFF. CDR3 DNA sequence: TGTGCCAGCAGCTTATACCGAACGAACGGGGAGCTGTTTTTT.

This clone appeared once. The chain combines TRBV6-5 with TRBJ2-5, with D tentatively TRBD2 (6 bases). TRBJ2-7 explains the end of the DNA better; the J call may be wrong. The CDR3 has 15 amino acids. The germline CDR1 and CDR2 sequences are MNHEY and SVGAGI. CDR3 in DNA: TGTGCCAGCAGTAACGGTGGGGGAGGATCCTACGAGCAGTACTTC. Amino acids: CASSNGGGGSYEQYF.